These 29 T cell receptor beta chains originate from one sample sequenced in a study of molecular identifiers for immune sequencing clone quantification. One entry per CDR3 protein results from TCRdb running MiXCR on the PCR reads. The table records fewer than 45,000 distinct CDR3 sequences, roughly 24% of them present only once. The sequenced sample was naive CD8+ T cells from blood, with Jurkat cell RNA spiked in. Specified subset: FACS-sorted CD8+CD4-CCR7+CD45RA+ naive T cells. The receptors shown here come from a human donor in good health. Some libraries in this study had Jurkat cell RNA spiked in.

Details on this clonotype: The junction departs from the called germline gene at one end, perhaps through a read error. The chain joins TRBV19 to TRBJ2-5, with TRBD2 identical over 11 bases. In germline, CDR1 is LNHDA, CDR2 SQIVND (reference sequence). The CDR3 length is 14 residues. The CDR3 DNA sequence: TGTGTCAGTAGTAAGACTAGCGGGATCGAGGCCCAGTACTTC. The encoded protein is CVSSKTSGIEAQYF.

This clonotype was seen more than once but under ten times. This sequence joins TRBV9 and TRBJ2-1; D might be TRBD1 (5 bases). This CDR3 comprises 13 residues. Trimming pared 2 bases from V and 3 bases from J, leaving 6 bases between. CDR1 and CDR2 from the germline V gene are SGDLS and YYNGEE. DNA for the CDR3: TGTGCCAGCAGCGTGCAGGGCTACAATGAGCAGTTCTTC. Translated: CASSVQGYNEQFF. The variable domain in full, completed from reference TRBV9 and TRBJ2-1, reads DSGVTQTPKHLITATGQRVTLRCSPRSGDLSVYWYQQSLDQGLQFLIQYYNGEERAKGNILERFSAQQFPDLHSELNLSSLELGDSALYFCASSVQGYNEQFFGPGTRLTVL.

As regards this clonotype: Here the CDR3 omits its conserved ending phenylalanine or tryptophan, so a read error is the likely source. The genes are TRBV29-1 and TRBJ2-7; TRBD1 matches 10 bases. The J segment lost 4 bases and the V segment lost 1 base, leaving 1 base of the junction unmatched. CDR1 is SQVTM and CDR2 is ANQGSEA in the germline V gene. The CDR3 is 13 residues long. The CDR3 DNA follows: TGCAGCGTTGAAGGGACAGGGGGGTACGAGCAGTACTCC. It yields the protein CSVEGTGGYEQYS.

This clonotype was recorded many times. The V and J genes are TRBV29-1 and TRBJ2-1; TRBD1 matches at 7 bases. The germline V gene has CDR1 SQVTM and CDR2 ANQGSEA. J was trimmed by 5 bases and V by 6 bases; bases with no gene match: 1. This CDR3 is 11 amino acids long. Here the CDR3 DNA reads TGCAGCGTGACAGGGAACAATGAGCAGTTCTTC. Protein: CSVTGNNEQFF.

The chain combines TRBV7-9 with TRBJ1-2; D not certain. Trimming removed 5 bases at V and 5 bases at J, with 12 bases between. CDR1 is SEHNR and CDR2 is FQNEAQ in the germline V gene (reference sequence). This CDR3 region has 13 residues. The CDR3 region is CASSPPAEYGYTF. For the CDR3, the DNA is TGTGCCAGCAGCCCTCCGGCTGAGTATGGCTACACCTTC. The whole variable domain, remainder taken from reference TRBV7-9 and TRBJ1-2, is DTGVSQNPRHKITKRGQNVTFRCDPISEHNRLYWYRQTLGQGPEFLTYFQNEAQLEKSRLLSDRFSAERPKGSFSTLEIQRTEQGDSAMYLCASSPPAEYGYTFGSGTRLTVV.

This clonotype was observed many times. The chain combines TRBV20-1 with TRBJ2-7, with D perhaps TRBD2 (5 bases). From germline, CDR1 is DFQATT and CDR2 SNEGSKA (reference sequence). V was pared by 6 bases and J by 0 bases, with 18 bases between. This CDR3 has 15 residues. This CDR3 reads CSAGPIATSSYEQYF. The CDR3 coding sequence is TGCAGTGCAGGACCCATAGCGACGAGCTCCTACGAGCAGTACTTC.

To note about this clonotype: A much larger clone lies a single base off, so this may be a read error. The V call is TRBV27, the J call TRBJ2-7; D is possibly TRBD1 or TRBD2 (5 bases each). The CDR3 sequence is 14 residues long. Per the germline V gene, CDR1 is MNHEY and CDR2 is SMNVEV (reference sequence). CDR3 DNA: TGTGCCAGCAGTCTCCGGGGTGGGACCTACGCGCAGTACTTC. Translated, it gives CASSLRGGTYAQYF.

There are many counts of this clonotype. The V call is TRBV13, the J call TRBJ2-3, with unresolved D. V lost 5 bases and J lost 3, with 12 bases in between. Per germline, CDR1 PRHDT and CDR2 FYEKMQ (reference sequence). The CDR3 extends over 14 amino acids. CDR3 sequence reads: CASSPPTVTDTQYF. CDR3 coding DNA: TGTGCCAGCAGCCCCCCTACGGTTACAGATACGCAGTATTTT. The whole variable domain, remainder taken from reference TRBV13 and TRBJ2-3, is AAGVIQSPRHLIKEKRETATLKCYPIPRHDTVYWYQQGPGQDPQFLISFYEKMQSDKGSIPDRFSAQQFSDYHSELNMSSLELGDSALYFCASSPPTVTDTQYFGPGTRLTVL.

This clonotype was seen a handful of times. DNA for the CDR3: TGTGCCAGTAGGGGGACTGCCGGGGAGCTGTTTTTT. Translating it yields CASRGTAGELFF. The chain couples TRBV19 to TRBJ2-2, with D possibly TRBD2 on 6 matching bases. The CDR3 runs to 12 residues. The germline V and J ends were trimmed by 6 bases and 6 bases, with 8 bases remaining between them. Germline values: CDR1 LNHDA, CDR2 SQIVND (reference sequence). The whole variable domain, remainder taken from reference TRBV19 and TRBJ2-2, is DGGITQSPKYLFRKEGQNVTLSCEQNLNHDAMYWYRQDPGQGLRLIYYSQIVNDFQKGDIAEGYSVSREKKESFPLTVTSAQKNPTAFYLCASRGTAGELFFGEGSRLTVL.

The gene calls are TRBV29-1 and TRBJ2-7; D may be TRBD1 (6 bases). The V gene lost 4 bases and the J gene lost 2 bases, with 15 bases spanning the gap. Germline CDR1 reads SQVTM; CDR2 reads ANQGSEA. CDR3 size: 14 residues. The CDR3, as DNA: TGCAGCGTTGTCCCGGACAGTGGGGCCTACGAGCAGTACTTC. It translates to CSVVPDSGAYEQYF.

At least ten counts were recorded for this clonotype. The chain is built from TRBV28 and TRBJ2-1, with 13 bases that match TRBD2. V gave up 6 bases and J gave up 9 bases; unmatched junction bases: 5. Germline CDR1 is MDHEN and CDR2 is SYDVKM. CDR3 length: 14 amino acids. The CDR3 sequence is CASSLWTSGSEQFF. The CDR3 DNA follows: TGTGCCAGCAGCCTTTGGACTAGCGGGAGTGAGCAGTTCTTC. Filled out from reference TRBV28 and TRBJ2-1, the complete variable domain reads DVKVTQSSRYLVKRTGEKVFLECVQDMDHENMFWYRQDPGLGLRLIYFSYDVKMKEKGDIPEGYSVSREKKERFSLILESASTNQTSMYLCASSLWTSGSEQFFGPGTRLTVL.

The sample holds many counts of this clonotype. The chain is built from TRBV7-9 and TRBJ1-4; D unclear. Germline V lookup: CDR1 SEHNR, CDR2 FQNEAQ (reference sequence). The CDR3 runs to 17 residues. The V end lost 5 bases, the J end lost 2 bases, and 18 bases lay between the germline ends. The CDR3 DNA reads TGTGCCAGCAGCCCCAACGTAGGCTCGGTGACTAATGAAAAACTGTTTTTT. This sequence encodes CASSPNVGSVTNEKLFF. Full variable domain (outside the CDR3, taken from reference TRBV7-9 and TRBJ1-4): DTGVSQNPRHKITKRGQNVTFRCDPISEHNRLYWYRQTLGQGPEFLTYFQNEAQLEKSRLLSDRFSAERPKGSFSTLEIQRTEQGDSAMYLCASSPNVGSVTNEKLFFGSGTQLSVL.

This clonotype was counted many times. DNA of the CDR3: TGCAGTGCTAGATGGCTAGCGGGAACAGATACGCAGTATTTT. Encoded protein: CSARWLAGTDTQYF. The chain is built from TRBV20-1 and TRBJ2-3; the match to TRBD2 covers 9 bases. The germline V gene has CDR1 DFQATT and CDR2 SNEGSKA (reference sequence). There are 14 residues in the CDR3. The trim removed 2 bases at V and 3 bases at J, leaving 3 bases unmatched.

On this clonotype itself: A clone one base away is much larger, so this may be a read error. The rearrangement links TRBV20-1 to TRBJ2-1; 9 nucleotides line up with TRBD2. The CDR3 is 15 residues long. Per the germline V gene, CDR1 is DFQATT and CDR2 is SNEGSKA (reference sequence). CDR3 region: CSAPLAGVNYNEQSF. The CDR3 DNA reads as TGCAGTGCTCCTTTAGCGGGAGTGAACTACAATGAGCAGTCCTTC.

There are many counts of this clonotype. Here the CDR3 reads CSVDEGLAGPYNEQFF. The CDR3 DNA follows: TGCAGCGTTGATGAGGGACTAGCGGGACCTTACAATGAGCAGTTCTTC. The chain recombines TRBV29-1 with TRBJ2-1, with TRBD2 identical over 13 bases. The CDR3 extends over 16 amino acids. V was clipped by 3 bases and J by 4 bases; unmatched bases: 6. CDR1 is SQVTM and CDR2 is ANQGSEA in the germline V gene.

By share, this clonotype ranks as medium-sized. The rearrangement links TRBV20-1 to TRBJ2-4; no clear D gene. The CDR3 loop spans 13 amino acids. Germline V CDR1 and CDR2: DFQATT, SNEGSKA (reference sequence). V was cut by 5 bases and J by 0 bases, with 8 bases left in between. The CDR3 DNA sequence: TGCAGTGCTGCGCCGCTAGCCAAAAACATTCAGTACTTC. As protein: CSAAPLAKNIQYF.

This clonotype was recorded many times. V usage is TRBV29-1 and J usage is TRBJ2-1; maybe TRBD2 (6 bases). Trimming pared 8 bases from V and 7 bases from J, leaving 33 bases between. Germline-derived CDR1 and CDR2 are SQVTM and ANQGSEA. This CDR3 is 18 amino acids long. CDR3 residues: CSLQTVLAQVGTSNEQFF. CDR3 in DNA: TGCAGCCTGCAGACAGTCCTGGCGCAGGTAGGGACTTCGAATGAGCAGTTCTTC.

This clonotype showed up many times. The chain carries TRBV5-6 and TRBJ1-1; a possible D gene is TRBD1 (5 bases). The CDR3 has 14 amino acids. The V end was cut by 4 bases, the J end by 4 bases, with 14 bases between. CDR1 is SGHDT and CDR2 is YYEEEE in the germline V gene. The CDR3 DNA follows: TGTGCCAGCAGCCAAGGAGCAGGGTCCACTGAAGCTTTCTTT. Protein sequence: CASSQGAGSTEAFF. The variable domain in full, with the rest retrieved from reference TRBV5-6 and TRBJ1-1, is DAGVTQSPTHLIKTRGQQVTLRCSPKSGHDTVSWYQQALGQGPQFIFQYYEEEERQRGNFPDRFSGHQFPNYSSELNVNALLLGDSALYLCASSQGAGSTEAFFGQGTRLTVV.

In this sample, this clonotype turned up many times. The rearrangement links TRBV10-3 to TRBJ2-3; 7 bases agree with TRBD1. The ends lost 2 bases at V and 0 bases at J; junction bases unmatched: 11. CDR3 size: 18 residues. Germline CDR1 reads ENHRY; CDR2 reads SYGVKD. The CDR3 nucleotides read TGTGCCATCAGTGAGCCGTCAACCGGACAGGCGAGCACAGATACGCAGTATTTT. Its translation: CAISEPSTGQASTDTQYF.

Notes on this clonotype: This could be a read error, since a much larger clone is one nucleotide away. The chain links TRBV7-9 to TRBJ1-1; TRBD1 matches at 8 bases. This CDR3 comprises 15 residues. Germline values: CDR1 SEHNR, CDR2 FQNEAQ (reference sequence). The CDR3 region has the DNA TGTGCCAGCAGCCCCCAGGACAGGGTGGACACTGGAGCTTTCTTT. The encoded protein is CASSPQDRVDTGAFF.

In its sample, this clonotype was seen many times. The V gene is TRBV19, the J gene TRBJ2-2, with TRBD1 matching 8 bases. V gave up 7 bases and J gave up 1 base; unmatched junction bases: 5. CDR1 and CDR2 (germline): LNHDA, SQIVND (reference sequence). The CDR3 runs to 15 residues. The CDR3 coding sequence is TGTGCCAGTAATACAGGGGGTCTGAACACCGGGGAGCTGTTTTTT. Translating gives CASNTGGLNTGELFF.

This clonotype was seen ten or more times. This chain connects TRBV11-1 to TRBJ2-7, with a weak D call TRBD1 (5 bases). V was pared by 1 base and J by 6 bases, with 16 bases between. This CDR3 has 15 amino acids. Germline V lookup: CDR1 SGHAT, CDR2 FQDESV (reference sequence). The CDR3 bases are TGTGCCAGCAGCTTAGGCTCGCCAGGGCTTGGCGAGCAGTACTTC. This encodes CASSLGSPGLGEQYF.

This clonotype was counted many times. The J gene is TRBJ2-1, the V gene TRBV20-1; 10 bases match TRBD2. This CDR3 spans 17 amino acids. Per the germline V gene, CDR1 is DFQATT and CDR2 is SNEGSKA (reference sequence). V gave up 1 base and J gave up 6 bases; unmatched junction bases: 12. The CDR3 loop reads CSARGVGLAVPRNEQFF. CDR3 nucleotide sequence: TGCAGTGCTAGAGGTGTAGGACTAGCGGTGCCACGCAATGAGCAGTTCTTC.

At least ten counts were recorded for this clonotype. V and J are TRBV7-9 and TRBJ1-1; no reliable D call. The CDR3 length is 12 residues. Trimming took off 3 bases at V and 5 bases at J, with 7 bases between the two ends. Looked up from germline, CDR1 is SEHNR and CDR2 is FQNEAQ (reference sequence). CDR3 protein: CASSFGWTEAFF. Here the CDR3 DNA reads TGTGCCAGCAGCTTTGGGTGGACTGAAGCTTTCTTT.

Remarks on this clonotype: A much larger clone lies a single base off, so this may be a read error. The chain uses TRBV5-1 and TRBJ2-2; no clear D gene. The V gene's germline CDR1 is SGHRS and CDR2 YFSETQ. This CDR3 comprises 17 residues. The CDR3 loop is CASGFSLSEPNTGELFF. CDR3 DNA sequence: TGCGCCAGCGGCTTTTCCCTCAGCGAACCGAACACCGGGGAGCTGTTTTTT.

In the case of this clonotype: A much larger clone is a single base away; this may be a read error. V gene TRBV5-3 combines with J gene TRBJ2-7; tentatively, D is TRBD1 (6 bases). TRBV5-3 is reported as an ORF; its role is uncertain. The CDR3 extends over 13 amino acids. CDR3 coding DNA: TGTGCCAGCAGCTCGGGACATGCTTACGAGCAGTACTTC. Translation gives CASSSGHAYEQYF.

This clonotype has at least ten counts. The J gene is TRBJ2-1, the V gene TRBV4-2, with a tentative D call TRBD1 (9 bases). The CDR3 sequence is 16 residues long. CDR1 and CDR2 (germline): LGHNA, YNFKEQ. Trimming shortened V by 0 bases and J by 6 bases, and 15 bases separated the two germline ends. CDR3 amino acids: CASSQERGDRVNEQFF. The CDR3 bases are TGTGCCAGCAGCCAAGAGCGGGGGGACAGGGTCAATGAGCAGTTCTTC.

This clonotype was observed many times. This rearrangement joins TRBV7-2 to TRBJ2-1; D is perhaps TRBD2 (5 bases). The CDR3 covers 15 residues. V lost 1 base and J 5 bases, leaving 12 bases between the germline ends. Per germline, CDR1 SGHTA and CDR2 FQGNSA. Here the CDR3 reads CASSLGPGVDNEQFF. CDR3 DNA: TGTGCCAGCAGCTTAGGCCCCGGGGTCGACAATGAGCAGTTCTTC.

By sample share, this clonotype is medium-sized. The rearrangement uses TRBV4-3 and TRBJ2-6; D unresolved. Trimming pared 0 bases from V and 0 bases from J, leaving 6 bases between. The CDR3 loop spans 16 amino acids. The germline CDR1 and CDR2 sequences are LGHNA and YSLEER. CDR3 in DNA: TGCGCCAGCAGCCAAGATCGAGTCTCTGGGGCCAACGTCCTGACTTTC. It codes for CASSQDRVSGANVLTF.